This T cell receptor (beta chain) was captured in a study of blood T cell repertoires in COVID-19 (dated by TCRdb to about 2020). Looking at the study overall: The collaborator samples originated in the United States, Italy and Spain and spanned the acute and convalescent phases of COVID-19. The material from the prospective study consisted of cDNA or gDNA derived from T cells, B-cell-depleted T cells, or PBMCs. Subjects who had been exposed to COVID-19, were actively infected with it, or had recovered from it provided the deeply sampled blood TCRbeta repertoires that made up the dataset. The repertoires were released in a freely available public database intended as a resource for research on the immune response to SARS-CoV-2. The samples were drawn from two sources: the first 160 participants of the ongoing ImmuneRACE study, and approximately 1,300 subjects contributed by 6 global collaborators. The sample metadata nearly always contained a de-identified subject ID, COVID-19 status, age in years and sex. Where available, HLA class I and class II types were obtained from metadata supplied by the sample provider rather than from assay-based typing. Results the study describes overall, beyond this receptor: The amount of clinical and demographic metadata varied by source and participant and was provided uncurated.

The collaborating institutions used their own protocols to collect whole blood in K2EDTA tubes. For TCRbeta analysis, collaborators shipped samples in one of three forms: frozen whole blood, isolated PBMCs, or DNA extracted from either of those sample types. About this clone itself: This clone's antigen is unknown. It has no much larger one-base neighbor in the sample; base qualities were not kept.

The immunoSEQ Assay, a bias-controlled multiplex PCR, was used to amplify TCRbeta CDR3 regions from genomic DNA. On the authors' methods: Nucleated cell counts per sample were estimated from amplification of reference gene primers within the assay. Sequence reads were collapsed and filtered to measure the absolute abundance of every unique TCRbeta CDR3 rearrangement. For each sample, productive Simpson clonality was calculated as the square root of Simpson's diversity index across productive rearrangements. This is the immuneACCESS table as TCRdb keeps it, with only in-frame sequences that have V and J called. A part of the clones is gone; compared with another copy, unresolved V genes explain less than half, and the rest is unexplained. V, J and clone size were drawn from that table, and D and trimming were deduced from the DNA. In all, the sample holds more than 200,000 clones, and 65% to 85% of those were seen once. The biggest ten clones account for approximately 4% of the sample.

A distance of 11 bases separates the germline ends of V and J, which lose 0 bases and 0 bases respectively. CDR1 and CDR2 are read off the germline V gene as MGHRA and YSYEKL. The CDR3 goes from the cysteine to the phenylalanine over 17 residues. Only CDR3 DNA is held: 51 bases, read in frame from base 1. The sample was peripheral blood. In this chain, TRBV4-1 is recombined with TRBJ2-2; the D gene remains uncertain. This TCR derives from a woman in her forties with active or convalescent COVID-19. The CDR3 reads as follows: CASSQDSRLSNTGELFF. The nucleotides are TGCGCCAGCAGCCAAGATTCGAGACTTTCGAACACCGGGGAGCTGTTTTTT.